This T cell receptor beta chain comes out of a study of neoadjuvant anti-PD-1 for oral cavity cancer. For the study at large: Patients without progression got a fourth dose around day 43.

Blood libraries mostly used about 0.5 ug genomic DNA, six replicates each. TCRdb keeps only in-frame clones here, not all; method: immunoSEQ multiplex PCR. Among about 14,000 clones listed, roughly 70% were seen once. Time point of the sample: after neoadjuvant nivolumab, at surgical resection. This receptor was identified in a person aged 35-79 years with oral cavity squamous cell carcinoma. The sequenced sample was PBMCs, obtained after nivolumab (anti-PD-1) treatment.

The chain's CDR3 is CASSFSSGGVEQYF. The CDR3 nucleotides are TGCGCCAGCAGCTTTAGTTCAGGGGGAGTCGAGCAGTACTTC. The J gene is TRBJ2-7, the V gene TRBV5-1; 7 bases match TRBD1. J gave up 6 bases and V 2 bases, and 8 bases lay outside the gene matches. This CDR3 comprises 14 residues. In germline, CDR1 is SGHRS, CDR2 YFSETQ.